This is a list of T cell receptor beta chains from one sample in a study of T-cell reconstitution after alpha-beta-depleted transplantation in children. One entry per CDR3 protein results from TCRdb running MiXCR on the PCR reads. The sample shows 200,000 to 250,000 distinct CDR3 sequences, around 13% of them seen only once. The sample was PBMCs from the stem cell graft donor, taken from the stem cell graft. Source of these receptors: a human donor who donated a stem cell graft to a child with acute lymphoblastic leukemia. The CDR3 runs from the conserved cysteine through the conserved F or W. The order of the fields is CDR3 protein, CDR3 DNA, D gene, J gene, clone size, V gene. D genes are given only for firm matches. Size is omitted from some rows. Given values are once, few, many or a class for expanded clones.

CASSLLSNEQFF | TGTGCCAGCAGTTTACTTTCGAATGAGCAGTTCTTC | . | TRBJ2-1 | many | TRBV12-3/TRBV12-4
CASSPGGEFSNEKLFF | TGTGCCAGCAGTCCAGGGGGGGAGTTCTCTAATGAAAAACTGTTTTTT | TRBD1 | TRBJ1-4 | many | TRBV2
CASSQTLAGPYEQYF | TGTGCCAGCAGTCAGACCTTAGCGGGACCCTACGAGCAGTACTTC | TRBD2 | TRBJ2-7 | . | TRBV6-2/TRBV6-3
CASNWVGMNTEAFF | TGCGCCAGCAATTGGGTCGGCATGAACACTGAAGCTTTCTTT | . | TRBJ1-1 | many | TRBV5-1
CSATSGRGMDEQFF | TGCAGTGCAACTAGCGGGAGGGGTATGGATGAGCAGTTCTTC | TRBD2 | TRBJ2-1 | many | TRBV20-1
CASSYSSGRGNYGYTF | TGTGCCAGCAGTTACTCGTCAGGGCGGGGGAACTATGGCTACACCTTC | . | TRBJ1-2 | many | TRBV6-2/TRBV6-3
CASSFLTIDRQNQPQHF | TGTGCCAGCAGCTTCCTTACTATTGACAGACAGAATCAGCCCCAGCATTTT | . | TRBJ1-5 | many | TRBV7-8
CASSTYEQYF | TGTGCCAGCAGCACCTACGAGCAGTACTTC | . | TRBJ2-7 | many | TRBV28
CASGPWTGNEKLFF | TGTGCCAGCGGTCCCTGGACAGGGAATGAAAAACTGTTTTTT | TRBD1 | TRBJ1-4 | . | TRBV7-9
CSVGVLQRRTDTQYF | TGCAGCGTGGGGGTCCTACAGCGCCGCACAGATACGCAGTATTTT | . | TRBJ2-3 | many | TRBV29-1
CASSLGSSPVYEQYF | TGCGCCAGCAGCTTGGGGTCCAGCCCCGTCTACGAGCAGTACTTC | . | TRBJ2-7 | many | TRBV5-1
CASSRTASYYNEQFF | TGTGCCAGCAGCAGGACGGCCTCCTACTACAATGAGCAGTTCTTC | . | TRBJ2-1 | many | TRBV5-5
CASSSGPTGGYEQYF | TGTGCCAGCAGCTCCGGACCGACAGGGGGTTACGAGCAGTACTTC | TRBD1 | TRBJ2-7 | . | TRBV13
CASSYSASLRGDTQYF | TGTGCCAGCAGTTACTCGGCTTCCCTGAGGGGGGATACGCAGTATTTT | . | TRBJ2-3 | many | TRBV6-2/TRBV6-3
CAISDGVQPQHF | TGTGCCATCAGTGATGGAGTACAGCCCCAGCATTTT | . | TRBJ1-5 | many | TRBV10-3
CASSRTSGGLDEQFF | TGTGCCAGCAGCCGCACTAGCGGGGGGCTGGATGAGCAGTTCTTC | TRBD2 | TRBJ2-1 | . | TRBV7-9
CASSVDQGAGNTIYF | TGTGCCAGCAGCGTAGATCAGGGGGCTGGAAACACCATATATTTT | TRBD1 | TRBJ1-3 | many | TRBV9
CASSLIRGRNYNEQFF | TGTGCCAGCAGCTTAATTCGCGGGAGGAACTACAATGAGCAGTTCTTC | TRBD2 | TRBJ2-1 | few | TRBV7-3
CARESQGGGACEQYF | TGTGCCAGGGAAAGTCAGGGCGGGGGGGCCTGCGAGCAGTACTTC | TRBD2 | TRBJ2-7 | few | TRBV27
CSAGRSNQPQHF | TGCAGTGCTGGACGGAGCAATCAGCCCCAGCATTTT | . | TRBJ1-5 | many | TRBV20-1
CASSLGGRGVTSYEQYF | TGCGCCAGCAGCTTGGGCGGGCGGGGCGTGACCTCCTACGAGCAGTACTTC | . | TRBJ2-7 | many | TRBV5-1
CASRSTKNTEAFF | TGTGCCAGCAGGTCGACAAAGAACACTGAAGCTTTCTTT | . | TRBJ1-1 | many | TRBV6-2/TRBV6-3
CASSLGGTGANVLTF | TGTGCCAGCAGTTTAGGAGGGACTGGGGCCAACGTCCTGACTTTC | . | TRBJ2-6 | many | TRBV28
CAWSVPTEQYF | TGTGCCTGGAGTGTACCGACCGAGCAGTACTTC | . | TRBJ2-7 | . | TRBV30
CASSLGYYEQYF | TGCGCCAGCAGCTTGGGTTACTACGAGCAGTACTTC | . | TRBJ2-7 | many | TRBV5-1
CASSQDLSIYNEQFF | TGCGCCAGCAGCCAAGATCTGAGCATCTACAATGAGCAGTTCTTC | . | TRBJ2-1 | many | TRBV4-1
CASSTGDHNQPQHF | TGTGCCAGCAGTACTGGGGACCACAATCAGCCCCAGCATTTT | . | TRBJ1-5 | few | TRBV12-3/TRBV12-4
CAIGNRDSSGNTIYF | TGTGCCATCGGAAACCGGGACAGCTCTGGAAACACCATATATTTT | TRBD1 | TRBJ1-3 | many | TRBV10-3
CASSPLAGVSNEQFF | TGTGCCAGTAGTCCACTAGCGGGAGTAAGCAATGAGCAGTTCTTC | TRBD2 | TRBJ2-1 | . | TRBV19
CSAHRGFSTDTQYF | TGCAGTGCTCATAGGGGGTTTAGCACAGATACGCAGTATTTT | . | TRBJ2-3 | . | TRBV20-1
CASSLPKGGRENNEQFF | TGTGCCAGCAGCTTGCCTAAAGGGGGGAGAGAGAACAATGAGCAGTTCTTC | . | TRBJ2-1 | many | TRBV5-4
CAISDLTANTEAFF | TGTGCCATCAGCGACCTCACAGCGAACACTGAAGCTTTCTTT | . | TRBJ1-1 | many | TRBV10-3
CASVADSYEQYF | TGTGCCAGCGTAGCAGACTCCTACGAGCAGTACTTC | . | TRBJ2-7 | many | TRBV6-2/TRBV6-3
CATSDLGTSGGPRNEQFF | TGTGCCACCAGTGATTTGGGCACTAGCGGGGGTCCCAGGAATGAGCAGTTCTTC | TRBD2 | TRBJ2-1 | many | TRBV24-1
CSARVSTEAFF | TGCAGTGCTAGGGTCAGCACTGAAGCTTTCTTT | . | TRBJ1-1 | . | TRBV20-1
CASSSETGPADNEQFF | TGTGCCAGCAGCTCGGAGACAGGTCCCGCAGACAATGAGCAGTTCTTC | . | TRBJ2-1 | many | TRBV7-9
CASSLPGGQDEQYF | TGCGCCAGCAGCTTACCAGGGGGTCAAGACGAGCAGTACTTC | TRBD1 | TRBJ2-7 | many | TRBV5-1
CASSYSIRGKGELFF | TGTGCCAGCAGTTACTCGATCAGGGGGAAGGGGGAGCTGTTTTTT | TRBD1 | TRBJ2-2 | many | TRBV6-5
CSGVWGTNEKLFF | TGCTCCGGCGTCTGGGGAACTAATGAAAAACTGTTTTTT | . | TRBJ1-4 | many | TRBV20-1
CASSRPDRITETQYF | TGTGCCAGCAGCCGACCGGACAGGATTACAGAGACCCAGTACTTC | TRBD1 | TRBJ2-5 | many | TRBV28
CASSSPTGNEAFF | TGTGCCAGCAGCTCGCCGACAGGGAACGAAGCTTTCTTT | TRBD1 | TRBJ1-1 | . | TRBV7-8
CASSLVTSEQYF | TGTGCCAGCAGCTTGGTAACCTCCGAGCAGTACTTC | . | TRBJ2-7 | many | TRBV7-2